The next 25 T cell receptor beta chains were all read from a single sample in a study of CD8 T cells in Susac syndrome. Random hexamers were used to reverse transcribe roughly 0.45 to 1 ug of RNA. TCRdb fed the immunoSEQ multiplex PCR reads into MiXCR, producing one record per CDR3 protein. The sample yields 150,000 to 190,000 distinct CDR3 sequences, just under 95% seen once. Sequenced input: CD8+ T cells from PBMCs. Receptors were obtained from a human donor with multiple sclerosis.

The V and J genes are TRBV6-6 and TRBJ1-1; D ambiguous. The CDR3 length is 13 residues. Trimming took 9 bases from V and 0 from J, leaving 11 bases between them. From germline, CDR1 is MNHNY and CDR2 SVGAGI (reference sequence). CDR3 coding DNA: TGTGCCAGTTTCGAGCTCTTGAACACTGAAGCTTTCTTT. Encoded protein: CASFELLNTEAFF.

As DNA, the CDR3 is TGTGCCAGCAGACGTGGGACAGGGGACACCGGGGAGCTGTTTTTT. Protein sequence: CASRRGTGDTGELFF. The V and J genes are TRBV12-3 or TRBV12-4 and TRBJ2-2; TRBD1 matches 10 bases. CDR3 length: 15 amino acids. The V and J ends lost 6 bases and 3 bases, in that order; junction bases with no gene match: 4.

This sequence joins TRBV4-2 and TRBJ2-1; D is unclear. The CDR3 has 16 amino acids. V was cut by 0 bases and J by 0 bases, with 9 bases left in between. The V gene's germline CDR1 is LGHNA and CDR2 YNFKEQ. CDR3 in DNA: TGTGCCAGCAGCCAAGATTGGGCCAGCTCCTACAATGAGCAGTTCTTC. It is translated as CASSQDWASSYNEQFF.

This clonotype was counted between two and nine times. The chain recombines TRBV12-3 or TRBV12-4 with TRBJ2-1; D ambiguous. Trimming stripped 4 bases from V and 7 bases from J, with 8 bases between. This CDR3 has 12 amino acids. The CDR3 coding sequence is TGTGCCAGCAGTTCCCCCGGTAATGAGCAGTTCTTC. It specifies CASSSPGNEQFF.

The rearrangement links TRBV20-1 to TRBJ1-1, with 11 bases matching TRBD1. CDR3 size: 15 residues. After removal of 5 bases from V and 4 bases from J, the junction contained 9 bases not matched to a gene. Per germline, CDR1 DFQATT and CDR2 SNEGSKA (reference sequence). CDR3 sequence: CSADLSGTGGTEAFF. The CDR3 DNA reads TGCAGTGCTGACCTCTCCGGGACAGGGGGCACTGAAGCTTTCTTT.

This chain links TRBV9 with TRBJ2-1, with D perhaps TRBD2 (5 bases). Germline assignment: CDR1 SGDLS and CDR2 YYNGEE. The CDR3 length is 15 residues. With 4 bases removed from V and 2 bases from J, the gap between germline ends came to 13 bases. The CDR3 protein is CASSLSSDPYNEQFF. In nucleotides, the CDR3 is TGTGCCAGCAGCCTCAGTAGCGATCCCTACAATGAGCAGTTCTTC.

CDR3 amino acids: CASSVEEMWNTEAFF. In nucleotides, the CDR3 is TGTGCCAGCAGTGTTGAAGAGATGTGGAACACTGAAGCTTTCTTT. The rearrangement uses TRBV2 and TRBJ1-1; D is undetermined. V gave up 4 bases and J gave up 1 base, with 13 bases separating them. The CDR3 length is 15 residues. Germline assignment: CDR1 SNHLY and CDR2 FYNNEI.

CDR3 region: CASSQDHVLAGTDTQYF. DNA of the CDR3: TGTGCCAGCAGCCAAGATCACGTCCTTGCGGGTACAGATACGCAGTATTTT. This chain joins TRBV3-1 and TRBJ2-3; D is perhaps TRBD2 (5 bases). CDR1 is LGHDT and CDR2 is YNNKEL in the germline V gene (reference sequence). V shed 0 bases and J shed 3 bases, with 16 bases lying between them. This CDR3 contains 17 residues.

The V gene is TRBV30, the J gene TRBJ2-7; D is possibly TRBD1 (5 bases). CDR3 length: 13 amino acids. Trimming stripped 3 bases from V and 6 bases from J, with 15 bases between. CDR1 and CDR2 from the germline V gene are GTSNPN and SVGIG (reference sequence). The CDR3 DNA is TGTGCCTGGAGGGCCAGGGTCCGCGGCGAGCAGTACTTC. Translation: CAWRARVRGEQYF.

The CDR3 spells CAWSLHQETQYF. CDR3 DNA: TGTGCCTGGAGTCTGCACCAAGAGACCCAGTACTTC. The chain recombines TRBV30 with TRBJ2-5; no definite D call. Trimming took off 2 bases at V and 0 bases at J, with 4 bases between the two ends. Germline V gene data show CDR1 as GTSNPN and CDR2 as SVGIG (reference sequence). This CDR3 is 12 amino acids long. Based on the CDR3 plus reference TRBV30 and TRBJ2-5, the full variable domain is SQTIHQWPATLVQPVGSPLSLECTVEGTSNPNLYWYRQAAGRGLQLLFYSVGIGQISSEVPQNLSASRPQDRQFILSSKKLLLSDSGFYLCAWSLHQETQYFGPGTRLLVL.

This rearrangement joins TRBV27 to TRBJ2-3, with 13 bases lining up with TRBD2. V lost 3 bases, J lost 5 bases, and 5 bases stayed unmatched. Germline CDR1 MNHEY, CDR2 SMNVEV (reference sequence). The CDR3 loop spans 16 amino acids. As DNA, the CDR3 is TGTGCCAGCAGTTTTACTAGCGGGGGGGCTAGAGATACGCAGTATTTT. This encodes CASSFTSGGARDTQYF.

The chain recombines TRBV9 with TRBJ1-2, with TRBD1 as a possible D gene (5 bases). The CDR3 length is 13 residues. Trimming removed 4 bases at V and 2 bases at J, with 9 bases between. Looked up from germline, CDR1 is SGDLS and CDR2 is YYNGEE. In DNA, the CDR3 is TGTGCCAGCAGCCGCCGGGACAACTATGGCTACACCTTC. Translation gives CASSRRDNYGYTF.

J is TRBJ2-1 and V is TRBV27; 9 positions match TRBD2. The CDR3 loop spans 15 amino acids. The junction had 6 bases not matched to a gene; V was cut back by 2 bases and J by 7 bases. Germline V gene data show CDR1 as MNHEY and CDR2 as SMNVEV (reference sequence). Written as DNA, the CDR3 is TGTGCCAGCAGTTTAGTGACTAGCGGTTTAAATGAGCAGTTCTTC. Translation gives CASSLVTSGLNEQFF.

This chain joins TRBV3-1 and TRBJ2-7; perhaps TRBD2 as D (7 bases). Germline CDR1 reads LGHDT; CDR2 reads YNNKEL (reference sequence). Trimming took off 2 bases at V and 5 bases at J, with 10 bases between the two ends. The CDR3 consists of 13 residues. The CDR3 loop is CASSQRGADEQYF. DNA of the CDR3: TGTGCCAGCAGCCAACGGGGGGCAGACGAGCAGTACTTC.

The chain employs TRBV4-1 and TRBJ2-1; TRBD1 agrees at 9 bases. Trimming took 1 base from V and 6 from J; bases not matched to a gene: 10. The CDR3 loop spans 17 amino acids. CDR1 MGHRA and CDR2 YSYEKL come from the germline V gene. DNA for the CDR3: TGCGCCAGCAGCCAAGCCGTACTCGGGACAGGGAGCAATGAGCAGTTCTTC. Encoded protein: CASSQAVLGTGSNEQFF.

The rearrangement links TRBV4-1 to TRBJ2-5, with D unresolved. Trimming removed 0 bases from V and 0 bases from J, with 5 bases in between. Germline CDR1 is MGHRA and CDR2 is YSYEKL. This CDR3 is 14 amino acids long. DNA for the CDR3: TGCGCCAGCAGCCAAGACAGCTACCAAGAGACCCAGTACTTC. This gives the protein CASSQDSYQETQYF.

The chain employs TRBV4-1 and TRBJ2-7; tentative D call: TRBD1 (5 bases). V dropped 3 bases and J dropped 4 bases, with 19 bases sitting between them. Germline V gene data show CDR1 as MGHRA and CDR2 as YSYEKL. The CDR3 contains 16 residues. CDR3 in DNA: TGCGCCAGCAGCCAGTCCAAGGGGCTTTCCGGGTACGAGCAGTACTTC. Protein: CASSQSKGLSGYEQYF.

As DNA, the CDR3 is TGTGCCAGTAGCCAGATCGGGGGGCGAGGCTCTGGGGCCAACGTCCTGACTTTC. Amino acid sequence: CASSQIGGRGSGANVLTF. This chain links TRBV19 with TRBJ2-6; TRBD2 might be the D (7 bases). V was trimmed by 6 bases and J by 0 bases, leaving 18 bases between them. The CDR3 spans 18 residues. Germline V gene data show CDR1 as LNHDA and CDR2 as SQIVND (reference sequence). Supplemented by reference TRBV19 and TRBJ2-6, the full variable domain reads DGGITQSPKYLFRKEGQNVTLSCEQNLNHDAMYWYRQDPGQGLRLIYYSQIVNDFQKGDIAEGYSVSREKKESFPLTVTSAQKNPTAFYLCASSQIGGRGSGANVLTFGAGSRLTVL.

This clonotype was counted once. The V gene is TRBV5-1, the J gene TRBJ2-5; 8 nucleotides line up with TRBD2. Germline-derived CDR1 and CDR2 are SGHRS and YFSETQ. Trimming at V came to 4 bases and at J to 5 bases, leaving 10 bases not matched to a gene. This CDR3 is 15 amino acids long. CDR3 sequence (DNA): TGCGCCAGCAGCCTGAAGAGCGGGGGATGGGAGACCCAGTACTTC. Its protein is CASSLKSGGWETQYF.

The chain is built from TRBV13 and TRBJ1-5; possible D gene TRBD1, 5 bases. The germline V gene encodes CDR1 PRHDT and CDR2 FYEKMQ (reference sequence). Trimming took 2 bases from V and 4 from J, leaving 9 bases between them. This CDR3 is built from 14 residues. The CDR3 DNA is TGTGCCAGCAGCTTACGAAAGGGGAATCAGCCCCAGCATTTT. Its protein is CASSLRKGNQPQHF.

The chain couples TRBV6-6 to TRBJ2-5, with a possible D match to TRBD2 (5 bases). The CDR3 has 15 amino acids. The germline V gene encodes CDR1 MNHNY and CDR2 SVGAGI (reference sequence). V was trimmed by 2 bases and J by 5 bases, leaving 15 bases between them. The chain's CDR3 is CASSYQRRGGETQYF. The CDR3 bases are TGTGCCAGCAGTTACCAAAGACGGGGTGGGGAGACCCAGTACTTC.

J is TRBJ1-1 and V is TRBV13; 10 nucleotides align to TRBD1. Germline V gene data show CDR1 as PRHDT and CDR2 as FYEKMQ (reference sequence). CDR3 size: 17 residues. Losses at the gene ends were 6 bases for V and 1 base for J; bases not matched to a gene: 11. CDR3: CASRLDRGLSENTEAFF. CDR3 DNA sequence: TGTGCCAGCAGGCTAGACAGGGGGCTGTCCGAGAACACTGAAGCTTTCTTT.

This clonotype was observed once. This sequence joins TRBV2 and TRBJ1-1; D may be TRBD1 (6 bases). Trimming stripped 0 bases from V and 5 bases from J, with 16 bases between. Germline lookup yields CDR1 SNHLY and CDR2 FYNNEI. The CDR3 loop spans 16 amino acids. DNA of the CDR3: TGTGCCAGCAGTGAAGCCGCAGGGGCGCTGGGAACTGAAGCTTTCTTT. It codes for CASSEAAGALGTEAFF.

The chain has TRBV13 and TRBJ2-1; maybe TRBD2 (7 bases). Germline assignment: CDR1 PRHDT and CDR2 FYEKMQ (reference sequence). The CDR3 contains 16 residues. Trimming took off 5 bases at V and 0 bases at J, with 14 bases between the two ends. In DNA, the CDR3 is TGTGCCAGCAGCCCCGACGGGGGGCACTCCTACAATGAGCAGTTCTTC. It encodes CASSPDGGHSYNEQFF.

In nucleotides, the CDR3 is TGTGCCAGCAGTTTCGGACGGAAGGAGCTGTTTTTT. This codes for CASSFGRKELFF. The rearrangement joins TRBV27 to TRBJ2-2; D unclear. Germline CDR1 reads MNHEY; CDR2 reads SMNVEV (reference sequence). Trimming left V 3 bases short and J 10 bases short, with 9 bases between. The CDR3 loop spans 12 amino acids.